The 9 T cell receptor beta chains below come from one sample, sequenced in a study of T cell responses to AZD1222 COVID-19 vaccine (dated by TCRdb to the early 2020s). This specimen's time point label, per the study, means: baseline before first vaccination. Library preparation used the immunoSEQ multiplex PCR assay. TCRdb carries this immuneACCESS record with in-frame sequences only. Its versions omit some clonotypes, under half of them owing to an unresolved V gene in the studies checked, with the rest unexplained. The sample has under 150,000 clones on record, more than 85% of them singletons. The ten largest clones add up to about 3% of the sample. This material consisted of peripheral blood, taken on day 0 of AZD1222 vaccination. These receptors all come from an adult in good health.

The DNA for the CDR3 is TGTGCCAGCAGTCGGTTTCAGGGCACAGATACGCAGTATTTT. Translating gives CASSRFQGTDTQYF. The rearrangement joins TRBV28 to TRBJ2-3; D is unclear. CDR3 length: 14 amino acids. Germline V gene data show CDR1 as MDHEN and CDR2 as SYDVKM. Trimming pared 5 bases from V and 1 base from J, leaving 10 bases between.

The V call is TRBV10-3, the J call TRBJ2-5, with D hard to call. Germline lookup yields CDR1 ENHRY and CDR2 SYGVKD. The CDR3 spans 16 residues. V shed 3 bases and J shed 0 bases, with 14 bases lying between them. The CDR3 is CAISDFPGPNQETQYF. The CDR3 DNA follows: TGTGCCATCAGTGATTTCCCCGGCCCCAACCAAGAGACCCAGTACTTC.

This chain connects TRBV7-9 to TRBJ2-3; no clear D. Germline V CDR1 and CDR2: SEHNR, FQNEAQ (reference sequence). V was trimmed by 7 bases and J by 5 bases, leaving 10 bases between them. This CDR3 contains 12 residues. CDR3: CASTSPGDTQYF. CDR3 bases: TGTGCCAGCACCTCACCGGGAGATACGCAGTATTTT.

The V gene is TRBV6-4, the J gene TRBJ2-1, with 12 bases fitting TRBD2. The V and J ends lost 6 bases and 4 bases, in that order; junction bases with no gene match: 4. Germline V gene sequence: CDR1 MRHNA, CDR2 SNTAGT. This CDR3 comprises 15 residues. The CDR3 here is CASSPTSGSYNEQFF. Here the CDR3 DNA reads TGTGCCAGCAGCCCGACTAGCGGGAGTTACAATGAGCAGTTCTTC.

This chain joins TRBV14 and TRBJ1-3; D gene ambiguous. CDR1 and CDR2 (germline): SGHDN, FVKESK. The V gene lost 0 bases and the J gene lost 13 bases, with 10 bases spanning the gap. The CDR3 has 12 amino acids. Written as DNA, the CDR3 is TGTGCCAGCAGCCAAGAAGGGCTTCGGATATATTTT. As protein: CASSQEGLRIYF.

The count of this clone is one. The CDR3 sequence: CASSEEQGQYF. The CDR3 DNA reads TGCGCCAGCAGTGAGGAGCAGGGTCAGTACTTC. J is TRBJ2-7 and V is TRBV10-2, with a weak D call TRBD1 (5 bases). With 2 bases removed from V and 10 bases from J, the gap between germline ends came to 9 bases. Germline-derived CDR1 and CDR2 are WSHSY and SAAADI. The CDR3 consists of 11 residues.

CDR3 sequence reads: CATSRVGTYEQYF. The CDR3 DNA reads TGTGCCACCAGCAGAGTCGGGACCTACGAGCAGTACTTC. V gene TRBV15 combines with J gene TRBJ2-7, with a possible D match to TRBD2 (5 bases). The V gene's germline CDR1 is LNHNV and CDR2 YYDKDF (reference sequence). The CDR3 loop spans 13 amino acids. Trimming stripped 1 base from V and 2 bases from J, with 6 bases between.

The chain employs TRBV7-2 and TRBJ1-2; D call uncertain. Deletions cut 5 bases from V and 2 bases from J, with 9 bases between. Per germline, CDR1 SGHTA and CDR2 FQGNSA. The CDR3 has 13 amino acids. In DNA, the CDR3 is TGTGCCAGCAGCCCGGGCCTGAACTATGGCTACACCTTC. It encodes CASSPGLNYGYTF.

The gene calls are TRBV19 and TRBJ2-7; 7 positions match TRBD2. The V segment lost 5 bases and the J segment 6 bases; nucleotides outside the gene matches: 13. The CDR3 loop spans 15 amino acids. Germline V gene data show CDR1 as LNHDA and CDR2 as SQIVND (reference sequence). Here the CDR3 reads CASSPDGLVPAEQYF. The DNA of the CDR3 is TGTGCCAGTAGTCCCGACGGACTAGTACCGGCCGAGCAGTACTTC.